The source of this TCR beta chain is a study of blood T cells in healthy people across ages. As for the study in general: There was about one barcoded beta molecule captured by template switching per two T cells.

Using a J-beta primer mix together with a sample-barcoded 5' primer, a second PCR was run for roughly 6 to 12 cycles. Using its own MiXCR run on the 5' RACE reads, TCRdb lists one record per CDR3 protein. The data show about 1.5 million distinct CDR3 sequences, under 55% seen once. The CDR3 extends over 15 amino acids. Trimming stripped 3 bases from V and 4 bases from J, with 16 bases between. CDR1 is MNHEY and CDR2 is SMNVEV in the germline V gene (reference sequence). V gene TRBV27 combines with J gene TRBJ2-7, with D tentatively TRBD2 (7 bases). The sequence was collected from a woman younger than 30 in good health. Source material: blood. CDR3 nucleotides: TGTGCCAGCAGTTTGAGACTGGGGGGGCGGTACGAGCAGTACTTC. It translates to CASSLRLGGRYEQYF.